Shown below are 20 T cell receptor beta chains from a single sample sequenced in a study of cytotoxic CD8 clonotypes in ibrutinib-treated CLL. Only in-frame clones appear in the TCRdb table, and some are missing; sequencing was by immunoSEQ multiplex PCR. Here the sample spans a few hundred thousand clones, over 55% being singletons. The material was PBMCs, obtained after 36 months of ibrutinib treatment. The source is a human donor with chronic lymphocytic leukemia.

The chain combines TRBV18 with TRBJ2-2; D remains unclear. Germline V gives CDR1 KGHSH, CDR2 LQKENI. The length of the CDR3 is 13 residues. Trimming cost V 3 bases and J 7 bases, with 9 bases left between them. CDR3 in amino acids: CASSPLVFGELFF. CDR3 nucleotides: TGTGCCAGCTCACCGCTCGTTTTCGGGGAGCTGTTTTTT.

This chain uses TRBV4-1 with TRBJ1-2; D is unclear. The CDR3 totals 14 residues. Per the germline V gene, CDR1 is MGHRA and CDR2 is YSYEKL. V gave up 2 bases and J gave up 3 bases, with 10 bases separating them. CDR3 loop: CASSQKPAHYGYTF. In DNA form, the CDR3 reads TGCGCCAGCAGCCAAAAACCGGCCCACTATGGCTACACCTTC.

The V and J genes are TRBV29-1 and TRBJ1-2; TRBD1 might be the D (5 bases). The CDR3 spans 12 residues. V shed 7 bases and J shed 6 bases, with 15 bases lying between them. Per germline, CDR1 SQVTM and CDR2 ANQGSEA. The CDR3 DNA follows: TGCAGCGCCGAGGGCAGGGTGGATGGCTACACCTTC. Translating gives CSAEGRVDGYTF.

The chain has TRBV25-1 and TRBJ2-5; TRBD2 agrees at 7 bases. There are 16 residues in the CDR3. J gave up 5 bases and V 2 bases, and 11 bases lay outside the gene matches. The V gene's germline CDR1 is MGHDK and CDR2 SYGVNS. CDR3 in amino acids: CASSEGGSGTGETQYF. As DNA, the CDR3 is TGTGCCAGCAGTGAAGGCGGGAGCGGGACGGGGGAGACCCAGTACTTC.

The chain recombines TRBV2 with TRBJ2-7; 7 nucleotides match TRBD2. The J segment lost 0 bases and the V segment lost 4 bases, leaving 9 bases of the junction unmatched. The CDR3 consists of 16 residues. Germline CDR1 and CDR2: SNHLY and FYNNEI. CDR3 nucleotides: TGTGCCAGCAGTGCCCGACTAGCCTGGCTCTCCTACGAGCAGTACTTC. This sequence encodes CASSARLAWLSYEQYF.

The chain recombines TRBV7-6 with TRBJ1-3; a possible D gene is TRBD1 (6 bases). Trimming left V 0 bases short and J 3 bases short, with 9 bases between. This CDR3 has 15 amino acids. Germline-derived CDR1 and CDR2 are SGHVS and FNYEAQ. Here the CDR3 reads CASSLAPGVGNTIYF. CDR3 nucleotide sequence: TGTGCCAGCAGCTTAGCGCCAGGGGTTGGAAACACCATATATTTT. The full variable domain, rest sourced from reference TRBV7-6 and TRBJ1-3, is GAGVSQSPRYKVTKRGQDVALRCDPISGHVSLYWYRQALGQGPEFLTYFNYEAQQDKSGLPNDRFSAERPEGSISTLTIQRTEQRDSAMYRCASSLAPGVGNTIYFGEGSWLTVV.

This clone turned up a few times. The CDR3, as DNA: TGCGCCAGCAGCCCGACAAATAGCGGGAGTGGTGAGCAGTTCTTC. This sequence encodes CASSPTNSGSGEQFF. The chain recombines TRBV5-1 with TRBJ2-1, with 9 positions matching TRBD2. The germline V gene encodes CDR1 SGHRS and CDR2 YFSETQ. V shed 4 bases, J shed 9 bases, and the junction held 11 bases outside the gene matches. The length of the CDR3 is 15 residues.

The V and J genes are TRBV4-3 and TRBJ2-7; 8 bases align to TRBD2. From germline, CDR1 is LGHNA and CDR2 YSLEER. Trimming cost V 0 bases and J 2 bases; bases outside gene matches: 3. The CDR3 is 15 amino acids. The CDR3 protein is CASSQELAEAYEQYF. CDR3 sequence (DNA): TGCGCCAGCAGCCAAGAACTAGCGGAGGCCTACGAGCAGTACTTC.

This clone has only one observation. The chain is built from TRBV7-8 and TRBJ2-5, with 10 bases matching TRBD1. J gave up 4 bases and V 5 bases, and 4 bases lay outside the gene matches. The CDR3 totals 14 residues. CDR1 SGHVS and CDR2 FQNEAQ come from the germline V gene. The CDR3 sequence is CASSIDRGRETQYF. CDR3 DNA: TGTGCCAGCAGCATCGACAGGGGGCGAGAGACCCAGTACTTC. The full variable domain, its missing parts supplied by reference TRBV7-8 and TRBJ2-5, is GAGVSQSPRYKVAKRGQDVALRCDPISGHVSLFWYQQALGQGPEFLTYFQNEAQLDKSGLPSDRFFAERPEGSVSTLKIQRTQQEDSAVYLCASSIDRGRETQYFGPGTRLLVL.

J is TRBJ2-4 and V is TRBV27; D might be TRBD2 (6 bases). Trimming pared 3 bases from V and 1 base from J, leaving 16 bases between. The CDR3 loop spans 17 amino acids. Per germline, CDR1 MNHEY and CDR2 SMNVEV (reference sequence). The CDR3 loop reads CASSFSGVAGAKNIQYF. The CDR3 DNA sequence: TGTGCCAGCAGTTTTTCCGGGGTTGCGGGGGCCAAAAACATTCAGTACTTC.

This clone was seen more than once but under ten times. The chain carries TRBV4-1 and TRBJ2-1; 12 nucleotides align to TRBD2. Germline V CDR1 and CDR2: MGHRA, YSYEKL. Losses at the gene ends were 3 bases for V and 1 base for J; bases not matched to a gene: 7. The length of the CDR3 is 18 residues. The CDR3 here is CASSQGLAGGLSYNEQFF. In DNA form, the CDR3 reads TGCGCCAGCAGCCAGGGCCTAGCGGGGGGGCTGTCCTACAATGAGCAGTTCTTC.

The chain employs TRBV6-1 and TRBJ2-5, with D hard to call. This CDR3 region has 12 residues. Looked up from germline, CDR1 is MNHNS and CDR2 is SASEGT. The V and J ends lost 0 bases and 7 bases respectively, with 6 bases between them. The CDR3 nucleotides read TGTGCCAGCAGTGAAGCGTGGAGGACCCAGTACTTC. Its protein is CASSEAWRTQYF.

The chain has TRBV28 and TRBJ2-2; D is possibly TRBD2 (5 bases). Germline CDR1 is MDHEN and CDR2 is SYDVKM. The CDR3 contains 15 residues. Trimming removed 4 bases from V and 6 bases from J, with 15 bases in between. The CDR3 loop is CASSSPGSSAGELFF. The CDR3 nucleotides read TGTGCCAGCAGTTCACCGGGGAGCAGTGCCGGGGAGCTGTTTTTT. Supplemented by reference TRBV28 and TRBJ2-2, the full variable domain reads DVKVTQSSRYLVKRTGEKVFLECVQDMDHENMFWYRQDPGLGLRLIYFSYDVKMKEKGDIPEGYSVSREKKERFSLILESASTNQTSMYLCASSSPGSSAGELFFGEGSRLTVL.

This sequence joins TRBV28 and TRBJ1-2; D gene ambiguous. The CDR3 spans 16 residues. V was cut by 4 bases and J by 4 bases, with 19 bases left in between. Germline-derived CDR1 and CDR2 are MDHEN and SYDVKM. CDR3 DNA sequence: TGTGCCAGCAGTTCTGACTACAGAGGTTTCCCCTATGGCTACACCTTC. Its protein product is CASSSDYRGFPYGYTF.

The chain has TRBV4-3 and TRBJ2-1; no clear D. CDR1 LGHNA and CDR2 YSLEER come from the germline V gene. The CDR3 has 16 amino acids. With 4 bases removed from V and 5 bases from J, the gap between germline ends came to 18 bases. The CDR3 DNA is TGCGCCAGCAGCCCAAGACCAGCTTACGCGAACAATGAGCAGTTCTTC. This sequence encodes CASSPRPAYANNEQFF.

This clone was seen once. J is TRBJ2-3 and V is TRBV5-5; no firm D call. The germline V and J ends were trimmed by 4 bases and 1 base, with 7 bases remaining between them. The CDR3 has 13 residues. CDR1 is SGHKS, CDR2 YYEKEE, per germline (reference sequence). CDR3 sequence (DNA): TGTGCCAGCAGCGTTGTTGGCACAGATACGCAGTATTTT. Its protein product is CASSVVGTDTQYF.

This clone was recorded a few times. In the same sample, other DNA sequences code for this CDR3. V is TRBV28 and J is TRBJ2-7; unclear D gene. CDR1 is MDHEN, CDR2 SYDVKM, per germline. V lost 4 bases, J lost 3 bases, and 4 bases lay in between. The CDR3 consists of 11 residues. CDR3 sequence: CASSSLYEQYF. The CDR3 nucleotides are TGTGCCAGCAGTTCTCTCTACGAGCAGTACTTC.

The table lists this clone with a few counts. J is TRBJ2-3 and V is TRBV27; D possibly uses TRBD1 or TRBD2 (6 bases each). The CDR3 runs 16 residues. Trimming removed 5 bases from V and 0 bases from J, with 15 bases in between. Looked up from germline, CDR1 is MNHEY and CDR2 is SMNVEV (reference sequence). The CDR3 DNA follows: TGTGCCAGCAGTCCCGGGTGGGGGGCGAGCACAGATACGCAGTATTTT. As protein: CASSPGWGASTDTQYF.

The gene calls are TRBV10-3 and TRBJ2-5, with unresolved D. CDR1 is ENHRY, CDR2 SYGVKD, per germline. The CDR3 length is 15 residues. Trimming pared 4 bases from V and 4 bases from J, leaving 16 bases between. CDR3 DNA sequence: TGTGCCATCAGTGTTTCGGGCCACTCTCGAGAGACCCAGTACTTC. Its translation is CAISVSGHSRETQYF.

The chain is built from TRBV29-1 and TRBJ2-1; D unclear. The CDR3 has 13 residues. The ends were cut back, 5 bases at V and 3 bases at J, with 11 bases in the middle. Per the germline V gene, CDR1 is SQVTM and CDR2 is ANQGSEA. The CDR3 protein is CSVLTTHYNEQFF. The CDR3 DNA reads as TGCAGCGTTCTCACCACTCACTACAATGAGCAGTTCTTC.